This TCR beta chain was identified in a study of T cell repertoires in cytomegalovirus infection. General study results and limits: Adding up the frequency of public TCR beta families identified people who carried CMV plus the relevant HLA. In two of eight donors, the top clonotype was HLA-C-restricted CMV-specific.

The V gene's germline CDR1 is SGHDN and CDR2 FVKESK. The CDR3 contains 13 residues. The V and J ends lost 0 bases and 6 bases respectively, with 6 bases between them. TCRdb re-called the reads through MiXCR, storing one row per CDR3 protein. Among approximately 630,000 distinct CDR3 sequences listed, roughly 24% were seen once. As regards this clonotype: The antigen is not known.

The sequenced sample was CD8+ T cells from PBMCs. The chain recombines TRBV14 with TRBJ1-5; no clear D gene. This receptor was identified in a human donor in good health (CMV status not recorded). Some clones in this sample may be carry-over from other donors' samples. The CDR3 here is CASSQDFLQPQHF. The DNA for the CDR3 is TGTGCCAGCAGCCAAGATTTCCTTCAGCCCCAGCATTTT.